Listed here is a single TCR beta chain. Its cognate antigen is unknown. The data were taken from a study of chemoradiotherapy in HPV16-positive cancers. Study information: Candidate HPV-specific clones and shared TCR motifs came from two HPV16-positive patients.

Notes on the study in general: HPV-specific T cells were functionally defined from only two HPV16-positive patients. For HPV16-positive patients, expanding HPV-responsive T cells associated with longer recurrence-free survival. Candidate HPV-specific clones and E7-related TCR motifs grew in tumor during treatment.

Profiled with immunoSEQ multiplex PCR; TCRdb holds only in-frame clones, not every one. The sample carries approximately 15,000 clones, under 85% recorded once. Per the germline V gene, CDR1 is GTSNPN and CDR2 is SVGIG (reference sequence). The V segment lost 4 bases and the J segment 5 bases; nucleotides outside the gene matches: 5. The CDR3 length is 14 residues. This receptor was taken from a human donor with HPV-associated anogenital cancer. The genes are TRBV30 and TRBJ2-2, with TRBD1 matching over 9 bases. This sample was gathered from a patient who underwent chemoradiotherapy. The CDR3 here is CAWTDRGNTGELFF. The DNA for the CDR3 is TGTGCCTGGACCGACAGGGGGAATACCGGGGAGCTGTTTTTT.